This T cell receptor beta chain was recovered during a study of blood T cell repertoires in COVID-19. Here immunoSEQ multiplex PCR was the method, and the copy in TCRdb shows in-frame clones only, minus some. The sample contains 500,000 to 600,000 clones, around nine tenths of which appear only once. The CDR3 covers 11 residues. Per germline, CDR1 SGHAT and CDR2 FQNNGV. The ends were cut back, 1 base at V and 7 bases at J, with 4 bases in the middle. This sequence originates from a woman aged 50 to 65 with COVID-19, enrolled during active disease. The chain combines TRBV11-2 with TRBJ1-1; unclear D gene. The specimen was peripheral blood. In nucleotides, the CDR3 is TGTGCCAGCAGCTTAGGGAGTGAAGCTTTCTTT. Encoded protein: CASSLGSEAFF.